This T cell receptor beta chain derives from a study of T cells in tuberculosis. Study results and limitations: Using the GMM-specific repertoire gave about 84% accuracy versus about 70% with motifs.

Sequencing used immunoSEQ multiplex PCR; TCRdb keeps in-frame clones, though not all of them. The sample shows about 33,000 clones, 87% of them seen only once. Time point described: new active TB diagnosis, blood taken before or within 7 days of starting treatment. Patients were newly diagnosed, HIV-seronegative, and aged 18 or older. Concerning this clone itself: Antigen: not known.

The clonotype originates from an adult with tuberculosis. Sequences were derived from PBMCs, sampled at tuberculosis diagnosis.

CDR3 loop: CASSTGDYGYTF. The CDR3 nucleotides read TGTGCCAGCAGCACAGGGGACTATGGCTACACCTTC. This chain links TRBV6-1 with TRBJ1-2; 7 bases fit TRBD1. This CDR3 contains 12 residues. V lost 6 bases and J lost 3; bases outside the gene matches: 1. The germline V gene encodes CDR1 MNHNS and CDR2 SASEGT.